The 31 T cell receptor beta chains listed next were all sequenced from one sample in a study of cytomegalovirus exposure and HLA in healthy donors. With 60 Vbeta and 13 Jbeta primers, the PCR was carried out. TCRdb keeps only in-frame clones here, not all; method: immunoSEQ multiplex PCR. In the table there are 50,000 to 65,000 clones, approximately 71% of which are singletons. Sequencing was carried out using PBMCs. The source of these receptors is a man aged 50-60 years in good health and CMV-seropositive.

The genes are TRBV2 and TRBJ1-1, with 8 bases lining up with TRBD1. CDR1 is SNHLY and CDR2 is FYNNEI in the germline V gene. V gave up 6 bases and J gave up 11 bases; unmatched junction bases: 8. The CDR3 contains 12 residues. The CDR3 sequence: CASRQGVTRAFF. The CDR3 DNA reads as TGTGCCAGCAGACAGGGGGTCACGAGGGCTTTCTTT.

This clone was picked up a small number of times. Here the CDR3 DNA reads TGTGCCAGCAGCCAAGATCTGGGAGGCTCTCGTTACGAGCAGTACTTC. Translating gives CASSQDLGGSRYEQYF. This sequence joins TRBV4-2 and TRBJ2-7; TRBD2 is a possible D gene (6 bases). The CDR3 extends over 16 amino acids. Germline values: CDR1 LGHNA, CDR2 YNFKEQ. V shed 0 bases and J shed 4 bases, with 16 bases lying between them.

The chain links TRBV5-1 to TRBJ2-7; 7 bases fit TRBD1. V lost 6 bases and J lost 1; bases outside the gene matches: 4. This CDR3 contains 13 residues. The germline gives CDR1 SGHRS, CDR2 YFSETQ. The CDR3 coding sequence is TGCGCCAGCACCCGGACAGGATCCTACGAGCAGTACTTC. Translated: CASTRTGSYEQYF.

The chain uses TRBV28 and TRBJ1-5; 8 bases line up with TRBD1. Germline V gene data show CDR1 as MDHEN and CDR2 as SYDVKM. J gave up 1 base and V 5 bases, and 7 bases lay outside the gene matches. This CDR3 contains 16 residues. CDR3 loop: CASSPFYRGSNQPQHF. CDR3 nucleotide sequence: TGTGCCAGCAGTCCCTTCTACAGGGGGAGCAATCAGCCCCAGCATTTT. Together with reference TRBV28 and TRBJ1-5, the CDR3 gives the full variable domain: DVKVTQSSRYLVKRTGEKVFLECVQDMDHENMFWYRQDPGLGLRLIYFSYDVKMKEKGDIPEGYSVSREKKERFSLILESASTNQTSMYLCASSPFYRGSNQPQHFGDGTRLSIL.

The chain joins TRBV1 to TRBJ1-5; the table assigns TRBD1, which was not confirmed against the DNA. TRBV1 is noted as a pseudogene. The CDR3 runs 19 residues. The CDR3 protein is CTSSQPRTGRGYGNQPQHF. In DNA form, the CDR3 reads TGCACCAGCAGTCAGCCCAGGACAGGGAGAGGGTATGGCAATCAGCCCCAGCATTTT.

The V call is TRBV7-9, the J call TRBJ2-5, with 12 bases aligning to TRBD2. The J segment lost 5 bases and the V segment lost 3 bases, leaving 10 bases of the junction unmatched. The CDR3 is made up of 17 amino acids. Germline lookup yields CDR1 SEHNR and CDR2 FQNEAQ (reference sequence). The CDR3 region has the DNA TGTGCCAGCAGCTTTCCCCGACTAGCGGGGGTGTCGGAGACCCAGTACTTC. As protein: CASSFPRLAGVSETQYF.

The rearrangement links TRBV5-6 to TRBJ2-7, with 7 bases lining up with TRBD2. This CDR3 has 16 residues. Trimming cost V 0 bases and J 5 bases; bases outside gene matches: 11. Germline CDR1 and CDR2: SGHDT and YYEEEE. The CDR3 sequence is CASSLGTSPFIDEQYF. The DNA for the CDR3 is TGTGCCAGCAGCTTGGGGACTAGTCCTTTCATTGACGAGCAGTACTTC.

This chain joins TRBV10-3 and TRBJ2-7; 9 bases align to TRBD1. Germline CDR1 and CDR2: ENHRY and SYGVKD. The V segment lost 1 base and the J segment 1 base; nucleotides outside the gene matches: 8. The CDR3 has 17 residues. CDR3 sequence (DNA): TGTGCCATCAGTGAGTTATTTTCCGGGACAGGGTCCTACGAGCAGTACTTC. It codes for CAISELFSGTGSYEQYF.

DNA of the CDR3: TGTGCCAGCAGCGCGTATTCCAACGTCCTGACTTTC. Amino acids: CASSAYSNVLTF. This sequence joins TRBV7-3 and TRBJ2-6; no clear D gene. Between the trimmed V and J ends, which lost 5 bases and 8 bases, there was a span of 7 bases. Germline assignment: CDR1 SGHTA and CDR2 FQGTGA. The CDR3 sequence is 12 residues long.

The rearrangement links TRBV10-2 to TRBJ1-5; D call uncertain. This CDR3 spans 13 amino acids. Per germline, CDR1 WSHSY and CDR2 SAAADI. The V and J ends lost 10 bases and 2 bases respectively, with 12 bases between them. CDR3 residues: CATSVPGNQPQHF. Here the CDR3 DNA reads TGCGCCACCTCCGTCCCAGGCAATCAGCCCCAGCATTTT.

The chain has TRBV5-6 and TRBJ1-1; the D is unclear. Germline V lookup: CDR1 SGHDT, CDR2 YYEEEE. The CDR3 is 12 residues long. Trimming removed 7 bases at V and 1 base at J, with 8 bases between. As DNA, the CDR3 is TGTGCCAGCCATACAGAGAACACTGAAGCTTTCTTT. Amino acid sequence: CASHTENTEAFF.

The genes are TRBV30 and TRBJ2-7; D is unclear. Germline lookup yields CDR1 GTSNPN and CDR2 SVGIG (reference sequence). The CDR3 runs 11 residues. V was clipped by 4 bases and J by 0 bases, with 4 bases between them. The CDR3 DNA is TGTGCCTGGACCCTCTCCTACGAGCAGTACTTC. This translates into CAWTLSYEQYF.

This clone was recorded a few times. DNA of the CDR3: TGTGCCAGCAGCTCTCTTCGTGGGCCCACGGGAAATAAAAACTATGGCTACACCTTC. Its protein is CASSSLRGPTGNKNYGYTF. This chain connects TRBV11-2 to TRBJ1-2; D is ambiguous. The CDR3 totals 19 residues. Trimming stripped 4 bases from V and 2 bases from J, with 26 bases between. Germline-derived CDR1 and CDR2 are SGHAT and FQNNGV.

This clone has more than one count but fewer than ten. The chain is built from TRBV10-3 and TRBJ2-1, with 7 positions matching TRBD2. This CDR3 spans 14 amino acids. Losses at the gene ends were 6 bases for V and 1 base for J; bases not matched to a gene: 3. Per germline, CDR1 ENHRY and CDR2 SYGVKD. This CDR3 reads CAIRGEGSYNEQFF. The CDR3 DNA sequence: TGTGCCATCAGGGGGGAGGGGTCCTACAATGAGCAGTTCTTC.

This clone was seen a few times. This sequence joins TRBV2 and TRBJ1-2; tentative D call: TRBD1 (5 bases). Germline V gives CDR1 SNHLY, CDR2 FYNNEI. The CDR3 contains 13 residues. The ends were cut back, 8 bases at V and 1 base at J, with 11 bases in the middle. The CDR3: CASQEGFNYGYTF. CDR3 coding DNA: TGTGCCAGCCAGGAGGGGTTTAACTATGGCTACACCTTC.

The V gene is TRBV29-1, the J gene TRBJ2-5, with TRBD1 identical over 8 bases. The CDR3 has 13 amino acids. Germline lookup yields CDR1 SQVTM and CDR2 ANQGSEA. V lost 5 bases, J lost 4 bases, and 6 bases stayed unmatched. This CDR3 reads CSVNRGDGETQYF. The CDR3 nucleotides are TGCAGCGTTAACAGGGGGGACGGAGAGACCCAGTACTTC. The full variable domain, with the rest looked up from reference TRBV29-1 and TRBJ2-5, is SAVISQKPSRDICQRGTSLTIQCQVDSQVTMMFWYRQQPGQSLTLIATANQGSEATYESGFVIDKFPISRPNLTFSTLTVSNMSPEDSSIYLCSVNRGDGETQYFGPGTRLLVL.

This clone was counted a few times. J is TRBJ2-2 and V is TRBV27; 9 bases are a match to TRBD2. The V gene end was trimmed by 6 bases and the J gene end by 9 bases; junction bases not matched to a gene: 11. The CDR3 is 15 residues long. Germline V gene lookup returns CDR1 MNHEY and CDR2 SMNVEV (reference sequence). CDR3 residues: CASSHHPLAGRELFF. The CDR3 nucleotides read TGTGCCAGCAGCCACCATCCTCTAGCGGGACGGGAGCTGTTTTTT.

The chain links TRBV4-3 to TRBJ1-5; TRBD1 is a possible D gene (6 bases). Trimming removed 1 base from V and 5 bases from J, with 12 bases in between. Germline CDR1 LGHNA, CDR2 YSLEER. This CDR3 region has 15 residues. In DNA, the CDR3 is TGCGCCAGCAGCCAAGTGGCAGGGGACCATCAGCCCCAGCATTTT. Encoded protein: CASSQVAGDHQPQHF.

The CDR3 sequence: CASSQAPQGAIPSYEQYF. The DNA of the CDR3 is TGCGCCAGCAGCCAAGCCCCCCAGGGGGCGATTCCCTCCTACGAGCAGTACTTC. The V call is TRBV4-1, the J call TRBJ2-5; 8 bases match TRBD1. The end of the DNA fits TRBJ2-7 better, so the J call may be wrong. The CDR3 loop spans 18 amino acids. Germline CDR1 and CDR2: MGHRA and YSYEKL.

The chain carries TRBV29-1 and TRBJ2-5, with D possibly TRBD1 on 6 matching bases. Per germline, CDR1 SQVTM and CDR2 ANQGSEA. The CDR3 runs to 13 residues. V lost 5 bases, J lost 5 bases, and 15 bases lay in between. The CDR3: CSVSRGFGETQYF. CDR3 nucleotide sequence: TGCAGCGTTAGCAGGGGATTTGGGGAGACCCAGTACTTC.

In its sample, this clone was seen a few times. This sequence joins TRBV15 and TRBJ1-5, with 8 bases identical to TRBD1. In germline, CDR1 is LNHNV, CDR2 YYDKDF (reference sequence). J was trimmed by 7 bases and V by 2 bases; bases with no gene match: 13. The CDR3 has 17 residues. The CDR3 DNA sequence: TGTGCCACCAGCAGATACGACAGGGGCGGGGGGGGACAGCCCCAGCATTTT. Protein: CATSRYDRGGGGQPQHF.

The CDR3 reads CASSEGIQLNTEAFF. The CDR3 DNA sequence: TGTGCCAGCAGTGAAGGAATACAGCTGAACACTGAAGCTTTCTTT. The chain links TRBV2 to TRBJ1-1; unclear D gene. The CDR3 spans 15 residues. Trimming left V 1 base short and J 0 bases short, with 9 bases between. Germline values: CDR1 SNHLY, CDR2 FYNNEI.

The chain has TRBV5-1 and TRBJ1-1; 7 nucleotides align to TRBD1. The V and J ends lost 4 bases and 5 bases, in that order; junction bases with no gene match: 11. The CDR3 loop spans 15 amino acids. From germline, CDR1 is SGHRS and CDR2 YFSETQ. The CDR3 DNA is TGCGCCAGCAGCAATTCCAGGGGGGTAGGGACTGAAGCTTTCTTT. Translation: CASSNSRGVGTEAFF.

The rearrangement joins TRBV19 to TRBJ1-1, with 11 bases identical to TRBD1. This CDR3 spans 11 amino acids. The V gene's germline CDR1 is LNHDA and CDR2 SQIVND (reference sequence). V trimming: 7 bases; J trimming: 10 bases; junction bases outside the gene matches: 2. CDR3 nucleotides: TGTGCCAGTAAGGGACAGGGGGTAGCTTTCTTT. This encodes CASKGQGVAFF.

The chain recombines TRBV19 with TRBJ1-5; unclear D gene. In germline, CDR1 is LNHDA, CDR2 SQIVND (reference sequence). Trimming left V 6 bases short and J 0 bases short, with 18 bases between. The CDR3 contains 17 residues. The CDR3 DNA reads TGTGCCAGTAGCCCTTTTCGGCAGGCTTATAGCAATCAGCCCCAGCATTTT. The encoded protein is CASSPFRQAYSNQPQHF.

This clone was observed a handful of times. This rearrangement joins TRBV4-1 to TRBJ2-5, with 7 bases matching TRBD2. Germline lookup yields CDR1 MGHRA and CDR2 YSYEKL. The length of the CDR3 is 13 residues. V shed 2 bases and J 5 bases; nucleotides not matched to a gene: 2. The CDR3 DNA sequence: TGCGCCAGCAGCCAATGGCGGGGGGAGACCCAGTACTTC. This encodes CASSQWRGETQYF.

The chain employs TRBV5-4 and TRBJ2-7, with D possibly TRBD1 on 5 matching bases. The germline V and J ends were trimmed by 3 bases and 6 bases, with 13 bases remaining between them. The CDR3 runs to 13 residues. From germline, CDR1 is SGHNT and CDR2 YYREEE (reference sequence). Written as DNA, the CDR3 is TGTGCCAGCAGCTACAAAGGGGCTGCCGAGCAGTACTTC. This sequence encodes CASSYKGAAEQYF.

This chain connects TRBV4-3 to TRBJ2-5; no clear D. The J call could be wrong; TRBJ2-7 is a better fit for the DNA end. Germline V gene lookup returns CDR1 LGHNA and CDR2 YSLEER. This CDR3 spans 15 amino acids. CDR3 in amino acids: CASSQSIQSSYEQYF. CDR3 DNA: TGCGCCAGCAGCCAATCTATCCAAAGCTCCTACGAGCAGTACTTC.

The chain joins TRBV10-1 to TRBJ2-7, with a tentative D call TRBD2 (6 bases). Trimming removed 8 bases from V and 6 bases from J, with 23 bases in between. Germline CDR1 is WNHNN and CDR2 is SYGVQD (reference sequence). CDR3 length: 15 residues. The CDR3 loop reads CASLGGPRHLGEQYF. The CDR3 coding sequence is TGCGCCAGCCTGGGGGGACCGAGACACCTCGGCGAGCAGTACTTC.

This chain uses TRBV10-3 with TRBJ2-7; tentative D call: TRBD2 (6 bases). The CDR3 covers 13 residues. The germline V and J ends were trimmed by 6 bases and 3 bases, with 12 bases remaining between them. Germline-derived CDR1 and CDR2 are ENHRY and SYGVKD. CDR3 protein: CAISSGEDYEQYF. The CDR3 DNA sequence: TGTGCCATCAGCTCCGGGGAGGACTACGAGCAGTACTTC.

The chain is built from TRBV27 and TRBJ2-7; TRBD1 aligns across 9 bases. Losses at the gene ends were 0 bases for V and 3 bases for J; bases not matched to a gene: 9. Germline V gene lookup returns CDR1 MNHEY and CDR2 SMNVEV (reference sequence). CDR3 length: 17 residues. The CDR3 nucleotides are TGTGCCAGCAGTTTATCGGTAACAGGGGGCCAAATCTACGAGCAGTACTTC. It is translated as CASSLSVTGGQIYEQYF.